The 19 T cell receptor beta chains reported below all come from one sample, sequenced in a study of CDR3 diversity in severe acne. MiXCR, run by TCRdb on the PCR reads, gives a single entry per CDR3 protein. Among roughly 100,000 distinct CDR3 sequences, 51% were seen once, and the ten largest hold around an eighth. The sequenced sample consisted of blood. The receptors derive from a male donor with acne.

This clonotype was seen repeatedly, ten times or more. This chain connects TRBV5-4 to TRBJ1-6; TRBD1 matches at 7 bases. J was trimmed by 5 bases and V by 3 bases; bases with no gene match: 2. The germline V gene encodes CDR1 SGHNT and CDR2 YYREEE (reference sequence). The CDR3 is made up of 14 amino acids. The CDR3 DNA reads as TGTGCCAGCAGCTGGGGACAGCATAATTCACCCCTCCACTTT. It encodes CASSWGQHNSPLHF.

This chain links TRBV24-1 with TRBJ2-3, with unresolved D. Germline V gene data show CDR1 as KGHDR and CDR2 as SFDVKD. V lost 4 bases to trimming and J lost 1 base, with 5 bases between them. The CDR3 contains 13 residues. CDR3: CATSERGTDTQYF. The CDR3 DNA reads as TGTGCCACCAGTGAACGGGGCACAGATACGCAGTATTTT.

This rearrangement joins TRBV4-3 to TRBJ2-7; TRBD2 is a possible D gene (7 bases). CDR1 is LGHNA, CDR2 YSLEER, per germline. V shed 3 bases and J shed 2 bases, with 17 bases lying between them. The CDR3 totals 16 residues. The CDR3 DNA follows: TGCGCCAGCAGCCAGCAACCGGGGGGCCCTCCCTACGAGCAGTACTTC. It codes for CASSQQPGGPPYEQYF.

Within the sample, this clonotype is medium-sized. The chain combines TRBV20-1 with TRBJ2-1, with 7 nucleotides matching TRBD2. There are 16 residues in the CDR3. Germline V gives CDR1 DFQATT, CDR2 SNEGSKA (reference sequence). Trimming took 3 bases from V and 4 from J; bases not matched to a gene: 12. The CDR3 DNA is TGCAGTGCTAGTCACCCAATGACTAGCCGGTACAATGAGCAGTTCTTC. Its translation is CSASHPMTSRYNEQFF.

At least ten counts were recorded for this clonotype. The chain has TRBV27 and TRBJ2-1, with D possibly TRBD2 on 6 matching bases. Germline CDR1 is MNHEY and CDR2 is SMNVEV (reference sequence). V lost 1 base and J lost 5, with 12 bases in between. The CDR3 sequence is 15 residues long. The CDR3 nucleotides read TGTGCCAGCAGTTTATATCGGGAGAGACACAATGAGCAGTTCTTC. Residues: CASSLYRERHNEQFF.

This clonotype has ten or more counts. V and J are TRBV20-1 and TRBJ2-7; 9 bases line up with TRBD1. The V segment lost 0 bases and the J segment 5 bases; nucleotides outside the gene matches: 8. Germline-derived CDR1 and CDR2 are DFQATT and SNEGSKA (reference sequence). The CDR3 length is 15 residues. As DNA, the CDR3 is TGCAGTGCTAGAGATCCCCGGGACAGGGTAGACGAGCAGTACGTC. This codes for CSARDPRDRVDEQYV.

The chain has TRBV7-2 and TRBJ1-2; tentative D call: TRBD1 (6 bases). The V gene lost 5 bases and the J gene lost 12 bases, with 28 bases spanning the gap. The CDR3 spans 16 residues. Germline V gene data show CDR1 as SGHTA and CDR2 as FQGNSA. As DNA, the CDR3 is TGTGCCAGCAGCCCATACTTTGGCAGGGGCGTTTGGGGCCACACCTTC. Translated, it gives CASSPYFGRGVWGHTF. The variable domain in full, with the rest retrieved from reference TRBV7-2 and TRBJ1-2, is GAGVSQSPSNKVTEKGKDVELRCDPISGHTALYWYRQSLGQGLEFLIYFQGNSAPDKSGLPSDRFSAERTGGSVSTLTIQRTQQEDSAVYLCASSPYFGRGVWGHTFGSGTRLTVV.

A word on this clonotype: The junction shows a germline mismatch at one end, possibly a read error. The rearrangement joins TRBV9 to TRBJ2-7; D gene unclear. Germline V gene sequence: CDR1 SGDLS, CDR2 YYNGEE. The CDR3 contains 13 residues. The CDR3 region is CASSLKTQYEQYF. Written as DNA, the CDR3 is TGCGCCAGCAGCTTAAAAACCCAATACGAGCAGTACTTC.

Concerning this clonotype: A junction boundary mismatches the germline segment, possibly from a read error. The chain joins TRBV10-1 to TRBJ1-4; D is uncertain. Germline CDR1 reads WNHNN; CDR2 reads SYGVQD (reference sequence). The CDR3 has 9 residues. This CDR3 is CANNPQTVF. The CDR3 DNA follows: TGCGCCAACAACCCCCAAACTGTTTTT.

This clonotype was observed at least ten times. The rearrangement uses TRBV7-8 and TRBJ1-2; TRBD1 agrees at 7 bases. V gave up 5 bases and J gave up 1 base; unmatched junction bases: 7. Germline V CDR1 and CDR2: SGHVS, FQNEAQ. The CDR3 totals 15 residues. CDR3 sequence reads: CASSRGTANNYGYTF. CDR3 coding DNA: TGTGCCAGCAGCCGTGGGACAGCTAATAACTATGGCTACACCTTC.

In nucleotides, the CDR3 is TGTGCCAGCAGCTTAGCGGGACTAGCGGGAGTGTACAATGAGCAGTTCTTC. Protein sequence: CASSLAGLAGVYNEQFF. V usage is TRBV7-9 and J usage is TRBJ2-1; TRBD2 matches 14 bases. The V and J ends lost 0 bases and 4 bases, in that order; junction bases with no gene match: 2. Germline loops: CDR1 SEHNR, CDR2 FQNEAQ (reference sequence). This CDR3 is built from 17 residues.

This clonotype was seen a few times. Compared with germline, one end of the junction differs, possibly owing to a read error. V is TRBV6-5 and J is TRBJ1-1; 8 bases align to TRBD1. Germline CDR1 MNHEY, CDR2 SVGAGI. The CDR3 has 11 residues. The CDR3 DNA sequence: TGTGCCAGTTGGCAGGGGGCTGAAACTTTCTTT. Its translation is CASWQGAETFF.

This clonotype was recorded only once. The CDR3 protein is CASSARTSPGELFF. The CDR3 DNA reads as TGTGCCAGCAGCGCCCGGACTAGCCCCGGGGAGCTGTTTTTT. The chain has TRBV9 and TRBJ2-2; TRBD2 agrees at 8 bases. The junction had 4 bases not matched to a gene; V was cut back by 3 bases and J by 6 bases. CDR3 length equals 14 residues. Germline assignment: CDR1 SGDLS and CDR2 YYNGEE.

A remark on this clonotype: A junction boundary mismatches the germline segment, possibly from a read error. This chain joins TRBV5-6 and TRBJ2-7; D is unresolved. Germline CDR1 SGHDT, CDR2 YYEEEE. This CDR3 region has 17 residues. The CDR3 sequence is CASSLERNTPFSCEQYF. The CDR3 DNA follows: TGTGCCAGCAGCTTGGAGAGGAACACACCGTTCTCCTGCGAGCAGTACTTC.

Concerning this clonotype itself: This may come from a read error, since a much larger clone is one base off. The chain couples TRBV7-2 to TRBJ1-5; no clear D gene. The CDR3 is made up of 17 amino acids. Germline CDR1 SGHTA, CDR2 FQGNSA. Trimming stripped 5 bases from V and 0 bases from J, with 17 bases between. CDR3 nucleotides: TGTGCCAGCAGCCCCTACCCGACACGGTATAGCAATCAGCCCCAGCATTTT. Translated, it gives CASSPYPTRYSNQPQHF.

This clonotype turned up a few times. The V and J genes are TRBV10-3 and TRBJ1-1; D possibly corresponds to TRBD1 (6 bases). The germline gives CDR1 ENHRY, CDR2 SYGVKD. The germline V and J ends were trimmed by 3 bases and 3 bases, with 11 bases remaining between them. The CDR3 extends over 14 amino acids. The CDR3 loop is CAISEDRFDTEAFF. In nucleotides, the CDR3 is TGTGCCATCAGTGAAGACAGGTTCGACACTGAAGCTTTCTTT.

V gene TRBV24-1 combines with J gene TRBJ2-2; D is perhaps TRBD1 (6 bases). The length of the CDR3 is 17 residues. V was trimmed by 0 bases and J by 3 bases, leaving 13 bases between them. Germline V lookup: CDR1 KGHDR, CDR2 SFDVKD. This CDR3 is CATSDLRTGTHTGELFF. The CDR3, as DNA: TGTGCCACCAGTGATTTGCGGACCGGGACACACACCGGGGAGCTGTTTTTT.

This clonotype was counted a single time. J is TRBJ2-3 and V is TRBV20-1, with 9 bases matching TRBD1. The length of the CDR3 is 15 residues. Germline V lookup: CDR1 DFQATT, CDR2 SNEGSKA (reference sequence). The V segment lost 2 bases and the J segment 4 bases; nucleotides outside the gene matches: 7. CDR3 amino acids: CSARFGTGLPDTQYF. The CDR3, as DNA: TGCAGTGCTAGATTCGGGACAGGGCTCCCAGATACGCAGTATTTT.

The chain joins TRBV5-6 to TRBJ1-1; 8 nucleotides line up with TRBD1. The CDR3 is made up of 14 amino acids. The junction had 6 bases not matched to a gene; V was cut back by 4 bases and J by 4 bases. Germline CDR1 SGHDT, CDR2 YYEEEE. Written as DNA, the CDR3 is TGTGCCAGCAGCCTAACAGGGGGGAGCACTGAAGCTTTCTTT. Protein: CASSLTGGSTEAFF.